Following are 30 T cell receptor beta chains from one sample sequenced in a study of metastatic and nonmetastatic thyroid tumors. Via MiXCR, TCRdb re-called the PCR reads. The repertoire has 35,000 to 50,000 clones, about an eighth of them found once; the top ten carry approximately 9.1%. There were no patients who had received any treatment before thyroid surgery. Sequenced material: blood. Every receptor here comes from a male donor with papillary thyroid cancer or a benign thyroid nodule (not recorded which). Some clones in this sample may be carry-over from other donors' samples.

This clone was seen many times. The CDR3 DNA reads as TGTGCCAGCAGCTCGGGTCCCCATGAGCAGTTCTTC. Its protein is CASSSGPHEQFF. The V gene is TRBV7-2, the J gene TRBJ2-1, with D hard to call. With 4 bases removed from V and 8 bases from J, the gap between germline ends came to 9 bases. The CDR3 covers 12 residues. Germline V gene lookup returns CDR1 SGHTA and CDR2 FQGNSA.

This clone has a count of ten or more. The chain uses TRBV3-1 and TRBJ2-5, with 9 bases matching TRBD1. The germline CDR1 and CDR2 sequences are LGHDT and YNNKEL (reference sequence). With V trimmed by 0 bases and J by 4 bases, 3 bases remained unmatched. This CDR3 comprises 15 residues. Here the CDR3 DNA reads TGTGCCAGCAGCCAAGAACCGGACAGGGGAGAGACCCAGTACTTC. Translating it yields CASSQEPDRGETQYF.

This clone appeared many times. The V gene is TRBV20-1, the J gene TRBJ2-7; TRBD1 agrees at 8 bases. This CDR3 region has 14 residues. Germline V gives CDR1 DFQATT, CDR2 SNEGSKA (reference sequence). Trimming removed 1 base from V and 5 bases from J; junction bases left unmatched: 7. CDR3 loop: CSARVPRGRNEQYF. CDR3 nucleotides: TGCAGTGCTAGAGTACCCAGGGGGCGCAACGAGCAGTACTTC.

V is TRBV4-3 and J is TRBJ2-1; 11 bases are shared with TRBD2. The ends lost 1 base at V and 8 bases at J; junction bases unmatched: 4. The CDR3 runs 15 residues. Germline V CDR1 and CDR2: LGHNA, YSLEER. The CDR3 loop is CASSQGLAGFDEQFF. The CDR3 region has the DNA TGCGCCAGCAGCCAAGGACTAGCGGGATTCGATGAGCAGTTCTTC.

Many counts were recorded for this clone. The V and J genes are TRBV20-1 and TRBJ2-3, with D tentatively TRBD2 (6 bases). This CDR3 has 15 residues. V dropped 5 bases and J dropped 0 bases, with 15 bases sitting between them. The germline gives CDR1 DFQATT, CDR2 SNEGSKA (reference sequence). The CDR3 coding sequence is TGCAGTGCTCCCGACTTCGGGACTAGCACAGATACGCAGTATTTT. The encoded protein is CSAPDFGTSTDTQYF.

In the case of this clone: A single base separates this from a much larger clone, so it may be a read error. The chain carries TRBV18 and TRBJ1-1; the match to TRBD1 covers 8 bases. The CDR3 contains 16 residues. The V gene's germline CDR1 is KGHSH and CDR2 LQKENI. CDR3 region: CSSSPPQGGGNTEAFF. Here the CDR3 DNA reads TGTTCCAGCTCACCGCCACAGGGGGGAGGGAACACTGAAGCTTTCTTT.

At least ten counts were recorded for this clone. The V and J genes are TRBV20-1 and TRBJ2-1; D may be TRBD1 (6 bases). CDR3 size: 13 residues. Germline CDR1 DFQATT, CDR2 SNEGSKA (reference sequence). The ends were cut back, 6 bases at V and 4 bases at J, with 13 bases in the middle. The CDR3 protein is CSAPGERYNEQFF. For the CDR3, the DNA is TGCAGTGCCCCAGGGGAGCGGTACAATGAGCAGTTCTTC.

As DNA, the CDR3 is TGTGCCAGCAGCCAACATGACAGCAACACTGAAGCTTTCTTT. It translates to CASSQHDSNTEAFF. The V gene is TRBV3-1, the J gene TRBJ1-1; D might be TRBD1 (5 bases). This CDR3 is 14 amino acids long. V was pared by 2 bases and J by 2 bases, with 9 bases between. The V gene's germline CDR1 is LGHDT and CDR2 YNNKEL (reference sequence).

A few counts support this clone. V gene TRBV27 combines with J gene TRBJ2-7; either TRBD1 or TRBD2 may fit D (6 bases each). Trimming left V 5 bases short and J 2 bases short, with 13 bases between. The CDR3 covers 14 residues. The germline gives CDR1 MNHEY, CDR2 SMNVEV (reference sequence). The CDR3 DNA is TGTGCCAGCAGTGAGATGGAGGGGGCCTACGAGCAGTACTTC. Translation: CASSEMEGAYEQYF.

On this clone: A much larger clonotype is one base distant, so this may be a read error. The genes are TRBV7-2 and TRBJ2-5; D unclear. V gave up 1 base and J gave up 0 bases, with 6 bases separating them. The CDR3 extends over 14 amino acids. Germline V lookup: CDR1 SGHTA, CDR2 FQGNSA. CDR3 region: CASSLEKYQETQYF. CDR3 sequence (DNA): TGTGCCAGCAGCTTAGAGAAGTACCAAGAGACCCAGTACTTC.

This clone was detected ten times or more. V is TRBV12-3 or TRBV12-4 and J is TRBJ2-3; weak D call: TRBD2 (5 bases). V was shortened by 3 bases and J by 3 bases, with 19 bases between the two germline ends. The CDR3 length is 17 residues. The CDR3 is CASSFPQEGSSTDTQYF. The CDR3 nucleotides read TGTGCCAGCAGTTTCCCCCAGGAAGGGAGTTCGACAGATACGCAGTATTTT.

Ten or more counts support this clone. The gene calls are TRBV2 and TRBJ2-3; D gene ambiguous. Deletions cut 8 bases from V and 3 bases from J, with 12 bases between. CDR1 is SNHLY, CDR2 FYNNEI, per germline. There are 13 residues in the CDR3. The CDR3 DNA reads as TGTGCCAGCGGCGGAGTATTTACAGATACGCAGTATTTT. The encoded protein is CASGGVFTDTQYF.

The V call is TRBV20-1, the J call TRBJ2-6; perhaps TRBD1 as D (6 bases). Between the trimmed V and J ends, which lost 6 bases and 2 bases, there was a span of 8 bases. The germline V gene encodes CDR1 DFQATT and CDR2 SNEGSKA (reference sequence). This CDR3 contains 13 residues. The CDR3 DNA sequence: TGCAGTGCCTGGACAGCTGGGGCCAACGTCCTGACTTTC. Translation gives CSAWTAGANVLTF.

This clone was counted many times. At the DNA level, this CDR3 is encoded by other sequences in the same sample as well. This chain joins TRBV19 and TRBJ2-5, with a possible D match to TRBD2 (6 bases). V lost 10 bases and J lost 4, with 10 bases in between. This CDR3 contains 11 residues. Germline loops: CDR1 LNHDA, CDR2 SQIVND (reference sequence). The CDR3 nucleotides read TGTGCCACCAGGAGGGGAGAGACCCAGTACTTC. This encodes CATRRGETQYF.

There are many counts of this clone. The chain uses TRBV20-1 and TRBJ2-7, with 9 bases lining up with TRBD2. Germline trimming cut 1 base from V and 1 base from J; bases unmatched to any gene: 11. This CDR3 region has 17 residues. CDR1 is DFQATT, CDR2 SNEGSKA, per germline (reference sequence). The CDR3 coding sequence is TGCAGTGCTAGAGCCCCCCCCCGTAGCGGGAGTTCCTACGAGCAGTACTTC. Translating it yields CSARAPPRSGSSYEQYF.

This clone was counted ten times or more. The chain links TRBV28 to TRBJ2-5; D not certain. The CDR3 loop spans 11 amino acids. Germline lookup yields CDR1 MDHEN and CDR2 SYDVKM. Trimming removed 6 bases from V and 8 bases from J, with 10 bases in between. The CDR3, as DNA: TGTGCCAGCAGCAGCCCCGAAACCCAGTACTTC. Translation gives CASSSPETQYF. Based on the CDR3 plus reference TRBV28 and TRBJ2-5, the full variable domain is DVKVTQSSRYLVKRTGEKVFLECVQDMDHENMFWYRQDPGLGLRLIYFSYDVKMKEKGDIPEGYSVSREKKERFSLILESASTNQTSMYLCASSSPETQYFGPGTRLLVL.

This clone was seen ten or more times. Within the sample, other DNA sequences also encode this same CDR3. J is TRBJ2-3 and V is TRBV7-2; D remains ambiguous. V shed 2 bases and J shed 3 bases, with 0 bases lying between them. Looked up from germline, CDR1 is SGHTA and CDR2 is FQGNSA. The length of the CDR3 is 11 residues. The CDR3 nucleotides read TGTGCCAGCAGCTTAACAGATACGCAGTATTTT. Translating it yields CASSLTDTQYF.

The rearrangement joins TRBV12-3 or TRBV12-4 to TRBJ2-7; 9 nucleotides agree with TRBD1. The CDR3 loop spans 14 amino acids. V lost 5 bases to trimming and J lost 4 bases; unmatched junction nucleotides: 6. This CDR3 is CASSQGQGRYEQYF. The CDR3 DNA follows: TGTGCCAGCAGTCAGGGACAGGGACGGTACGAGCAGTACTTC.

This clone was counted between two and nine times. A clone one base away is much larger, so this may be a read error. At the DNA level, this CDR3 is encoded by other sequences in the same sample as well. The rearrangement uses TRBV11-1 and TRBJ2-7; no clear D gene. There are 13 residues in the CDR3. Germline-derived CDR1 and CDR2 are SGHAT and FQDESV (reference sequence). The CDR3 DNA reads TGTGCCAGCAGCTTAGACTACGGAGACGAGCAGTATTTC. Translated: CASSLDYGDEQYF.

At least ten counts were recorded for this clone. V gene TRBV4-3 combines with J gene TRBJ1-4; no firm D call. The CDR3 has 15 residues. Per germline, CDR1 LGHNA and CDR2 YSLEER. Trimming shortened V by 0 bases and J by 0 bases, and 5 bases separated the two germline ends. DNA of the CDR3: TGCGCCAGCAGCCAAGACACTTCAACTAATGAAAAACTGTTTTTT. Translated, it gives CASSQDTSTNEKLFF.

This clone was counted at least ten times. V gene TRBV28 combines with J gene TRBJ1-1; D call uncertain. V lost 3 bases, J lost 0 bases, and 8 bases lay in between. This CDR3 comprises 14 residues. The germline V gene encodes CDR1 MDHEN and CDR2 SYDVKM. For the CDR3, the DNA is TGTGCCAGCAGTTTCGAGAGGATGAACACTGAAGCTTTCTTT. It specifies CASSFERMNTEAFF.

This clone has ten or more counts. The chain uses TRBV7-2 and TRBJ2-7; D is perhaps TRBD1 or TRBD2 (7 bases each). Deletions cut 1 base from V and 2 bases from J, with 12 bases between. Per germline, CDR1 SGHTA and CDR2 FQGNSA. The CDR3 is 15 amino acids. Here the CDR3 reads CASSLGQGGTYEQYF. In DNA form, the CDR3 reads TGTGCCAGCAGCTTAGGTCAGGGGGGGACCTACGAGCAGTACTTC.

Turning to this clone: At one of its ends the junction is not consistent with the germline gene, which may arise from a read error. The rearrangement links TRBV27 to TRBJ1-2; tentative D call: TRBD1 (5 bases). CDR3 length: 16 residues. Germline CDR1 and CDR2: MNHEY and SMNVEV (reference sequence). The CDR3 loop is CVSSPKTGKGIYGYTF. The CDR3 region has the DNA TGTGTCAGCAGTCCTAAGACGGGAAAGGGGATATATGGCTACACCTTC.

This clone showed up just a few times. The rearrangement links TRBV6-1 to TRBJ2-7; 8 nucleotides agree with TRBD1. Looked up from germline, CDR1 is MNHNS and CDR2 is SASEGT. V lost 8 bases, J lost 2 bases, and 11 bases stayed unmatched. The CDR3 runs 15 residues. The CDR3 here is CASWQGQGLTYEQYF. CDR3 DNA sequence: TGTGCCAGCTGGCAAGGACAGGGTTTAACCTACGAGCAGTACTTC.

This clone showed up just a few times. The chain uses TRBV6-1 and TRBJ2-1, with 8 bases that match TRBD2. With 6 bases clipped from V and 9 bases from J, the junction kept 10 bases outside the gene matches. Germline V lookup: CDR1 MNHNS, CDR2 SASEGT. CDR3 length: 14 amino acids. DNA for the CDR3: TGTGCCAGCAGGGCGACTAGCGTTAGTGTTGAGCAGTTCTTC. Its protein is CASRATSVSVEQFF.

This clone was observed at least ten times. The chain uses TRBV20-1 and TRBJ2-5, with 7 bases identical to TRBD2. Germline assignment: CDR1 DFQATT and CDR2 SNEGSKA (reference sequence). The CDR3 runs 15 residues. After removal of 1 base from V and 5 bases from J, the junction contained 10 bases not matched to a gene. CDR3 loop: CSARGGREVWETQYF. CDR3 DNA sequence: TGCAGTGCTAGAGGGGGTCGGGAGGTTTGGGAGACCCAGTACTTC.

This clone has at least ten counts. J is TRBJ1-1 and V is TRBV29-1; D is unclear. This CDR3 is built from 12 residues. The V gene lost 4 bases and the J gene lost 0 bases, with 6 bases spanning the gap. Germline values: CDR1 SQVTM, CDR2 ANQGSEA. The CDR3 nucleotides are TGCAGCGTTGGGCGGGTGAACACTGAAGCTTTCTTT. Amino acid sequence: CSVGRVNTEAFF.

In its sample, this clone was seen many times. The chain has TRBV11-2 and TRBJ2-7, with 11 bases matching TRBD1. Germline V lookup: CDR1 SGHAT, CDR2 FQNNGV. This CDR3 has 16 amino acids. The V and J ends lost 6 bases and 4 bases, in that order; junction bases with no gene match: 11. CDR3 DNA: TGTGCCAGCAGACAACTCTCCGGGACAGGGGGGTACGAGCAGTACTTC. This sequence encodes CASRQLSGTGGYEQYF.

This clone was seen repeatedly, ten times or more. This chain uses TRBV15 with TRBJ2-5; D is unresolved. V was cut by 0 bases and J by 5 bases, with 10 bases left in between. Per the germline V gene, CDR1 is LNHNV and CDR2 is YYDKDF (reference sequence). This CDR3 comprises 14 residues. CDR3 coding DNA: TGTGCCACCAGCAGAGATCTGGGGTTGGAGACCCAGTACTTC. The encoded protein is CATSRDLGLETQYF. Together with reference TRBV15 and TRBJ2-5, the CDR3 gives the full variable domain: DAMVIQNPRYQVTQFGKPVTLSCSQTLNHNVMYWYQQKSSQAPKLLFHYYDKDFNNEADTPDNFQSRRPNTSFCFLDIRSPGLGDTAMYLCATSRDLGLETQYFGPGTRLLVL.

This clone was recorded at least ten times. The chain uses TRBV15 and TRBJ2-1; TRBD2 agrees at 11 bases. The CDR3 totals 16 residues. Trimming at V came to 2 bases and at J to 2 bases, leaving 2 bases not matched to a gene. Germline loops: CDR1 LNHNV, CDR2 YYDKDF (reference sequence). CDR3 bases: TGTGCCACCAGCAGAAGGGGACTAGCGGCCTACAATGAGCAGTTCTTC. As protein: CATSRRGLAAYNEQFF.